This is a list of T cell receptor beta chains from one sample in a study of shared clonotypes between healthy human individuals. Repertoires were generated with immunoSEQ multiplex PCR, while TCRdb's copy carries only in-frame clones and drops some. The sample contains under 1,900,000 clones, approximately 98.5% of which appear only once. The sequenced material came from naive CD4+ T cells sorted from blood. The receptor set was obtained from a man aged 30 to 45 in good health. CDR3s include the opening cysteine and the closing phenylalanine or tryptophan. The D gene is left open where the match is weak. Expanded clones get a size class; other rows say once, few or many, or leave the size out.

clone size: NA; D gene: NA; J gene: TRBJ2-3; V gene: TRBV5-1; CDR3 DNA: TGCGCCAGCAGCTTTAGCGGAGATACGCAGTATTTT; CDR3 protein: CASSFSGDTQYF
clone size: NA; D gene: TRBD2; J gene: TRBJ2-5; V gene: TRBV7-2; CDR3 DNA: TGTGCCAGCAGCTTACAAGCGGGAGAGGGGGAGACCCAGTACTTC; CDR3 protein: CASSLQAGEGETQYF
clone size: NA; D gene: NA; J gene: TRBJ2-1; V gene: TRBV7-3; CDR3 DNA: TGTGCCAGCAGCCTTGAACCAGGATCCCACAATGAGCAGTTCTTC; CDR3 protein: CASSLEPGSHNEQFF
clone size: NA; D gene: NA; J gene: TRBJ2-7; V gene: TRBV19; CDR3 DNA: TGTGCCAGTAGTCCACAGACCAGGACATCACTTTCCGAGCAGTACTTC; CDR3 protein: CASSPQTRTSLSEQYF
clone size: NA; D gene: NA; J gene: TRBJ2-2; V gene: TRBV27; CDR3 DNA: TGTGCCAGCAGCAGACTCTCGGGAAACACCGGGGAGCTGTTTTTT; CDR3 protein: CASSRLSGNTGELFF
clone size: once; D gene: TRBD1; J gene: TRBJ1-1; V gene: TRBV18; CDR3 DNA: TGTGCCAGCTCACCACCGGGACAGGGGGCGGGAGCTTTCTTT; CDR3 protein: CASSPPGQGAGAFF
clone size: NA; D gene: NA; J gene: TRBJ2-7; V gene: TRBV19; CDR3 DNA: TGTGCCAGTAGTCCAGGGGAACCCTACGAGCAGTACTTC; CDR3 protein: CASSPGEPYEQYF
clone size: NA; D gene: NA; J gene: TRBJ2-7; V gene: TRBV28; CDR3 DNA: TGTGCCAGCAGTTTACCTACGAGGGACTCCCGGGGAGGCGAGCAGTACTTC; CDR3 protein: CASSLPTRDSRGGEQYF
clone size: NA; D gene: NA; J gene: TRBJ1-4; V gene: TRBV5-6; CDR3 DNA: TGTGCCAGCAGCTTGCGTTTTGGCAGACGAGCAACTAATGAAAAACTGTTTTTT; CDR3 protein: CASSLRFGRRATNEKLFF
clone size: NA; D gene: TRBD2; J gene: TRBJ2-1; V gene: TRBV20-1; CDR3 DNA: TGCAGTGCATCTAGCGGGAGTGAGCAGTTCTTC; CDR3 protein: CSASSGSEQFF
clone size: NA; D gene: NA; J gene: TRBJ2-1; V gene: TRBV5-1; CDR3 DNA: TGCGCCAGCGGGGCGGAGGGGATCCACAATGAGCAGTTCTTC; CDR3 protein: CASGAEGIHNEQFF
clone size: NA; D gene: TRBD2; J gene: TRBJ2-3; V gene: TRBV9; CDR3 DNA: TGTGCCAGCAGCGTCCACCCTTCTAGCGGGAGACCTGATACGCAGTATTTT; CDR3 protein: CASSVHPSSGRPDTQYF
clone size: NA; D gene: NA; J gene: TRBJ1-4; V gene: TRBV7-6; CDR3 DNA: TGTGCCAGCAGCTTAGTGACCGGGAAACTGTTTTTT; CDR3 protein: CASSLVTGKLFF
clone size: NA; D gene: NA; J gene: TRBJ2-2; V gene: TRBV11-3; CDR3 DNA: TGTGCCAGCAGCTTAGCCGGGGGAGGATCCGGGGAGCTGTTTTTT; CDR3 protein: CASSLAGGGSGELFF
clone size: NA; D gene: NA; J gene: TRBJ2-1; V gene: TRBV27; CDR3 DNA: TGTGCCAGCAGTTTGTCGGGACGAGTTGAGCAGTTCTTC; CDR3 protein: CASSLSGRVEQFF
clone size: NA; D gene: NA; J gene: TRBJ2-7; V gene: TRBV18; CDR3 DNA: TGTGCCAGCTCACAGCCTGGGTTATCCCGTGAGTCCTACGAGCAGTACTTC; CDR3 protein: CASSQPGLSRESYEQYF
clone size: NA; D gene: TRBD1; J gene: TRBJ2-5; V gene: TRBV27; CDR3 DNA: TGTGCCAGCAGTGTATTCGGGGGACAGGGGTTTCAAGAGACCCAGTACTTC; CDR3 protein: CASSVFGGQGFQETQYF
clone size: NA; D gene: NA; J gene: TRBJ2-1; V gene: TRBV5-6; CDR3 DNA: TGTGCCAGCAGCTTAATTGAAGGGGTATCCTACAATGAGCAGTTCTTC; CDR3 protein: CASSLIEGVSYNEQFF
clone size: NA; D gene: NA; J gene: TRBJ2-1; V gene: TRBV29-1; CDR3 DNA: TGCAGCGTTGAGGCTCAGGGTATCCATGAGCAGTTCTTC; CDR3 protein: CSVEAQGIHEQFF
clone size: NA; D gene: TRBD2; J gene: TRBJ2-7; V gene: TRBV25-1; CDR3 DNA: TGTGCCAGCAGTGATGGGACTCGAGCGGGACCCTACGAGCAGTACTTC; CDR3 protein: CASSDGTRAGPYEQYF
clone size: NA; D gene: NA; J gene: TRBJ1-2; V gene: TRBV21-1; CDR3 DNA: TGTGCCAGCATGGGCGGGCAGGGATATGGCTACACCTTC; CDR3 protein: CASMGGQGYGYTF
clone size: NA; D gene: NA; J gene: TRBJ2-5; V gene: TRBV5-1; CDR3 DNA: TGCGCCAGCATGATGGGGCCTGGCGAGACCCAGTACTTC; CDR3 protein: CASMMGPGETQYF
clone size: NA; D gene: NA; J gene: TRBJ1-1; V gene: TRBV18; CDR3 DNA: TGTGCCAGCTCATCCTTCAGGGTGAACACTGAAGCTTTCTTT; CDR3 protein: CASSSFRVNTEAFF
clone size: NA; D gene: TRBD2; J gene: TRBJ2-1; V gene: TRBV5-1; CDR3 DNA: TGCGCCAGCAGTGATACGGGAGGGCCCTACAATGAGCAGTTCTTC; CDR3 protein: CASSDTGGPYNEQFF